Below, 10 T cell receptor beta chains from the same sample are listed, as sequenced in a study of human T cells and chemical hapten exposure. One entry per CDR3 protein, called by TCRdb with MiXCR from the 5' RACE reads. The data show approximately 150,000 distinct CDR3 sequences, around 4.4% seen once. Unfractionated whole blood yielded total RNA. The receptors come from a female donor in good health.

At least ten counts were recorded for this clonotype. CDR3 region: CASSGGDSREQYF. The CDR3 region has the DNA TGCGCCAGCAGCGGGGGGGACAGCCGCGAGCAGTACTTC. The chain carries TRBV5-1 and TRBJ2-7; D possibly matches TRBD1 or TRBD2 (7 bases each). Germline CDR1 SGHRS, CDR2 YFSETQ. CDR3 size: 13 residues. V was shortened by 4 bases and J by 6 bases, with 14 bases between the two germline ends.

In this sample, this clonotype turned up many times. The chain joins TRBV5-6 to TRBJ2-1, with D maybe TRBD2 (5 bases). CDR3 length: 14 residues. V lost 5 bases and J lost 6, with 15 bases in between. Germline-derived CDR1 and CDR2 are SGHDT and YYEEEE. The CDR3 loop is CASSLLEGVNEQFF. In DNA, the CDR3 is TGTGCCAGCAGTTTACTAGAGGGTGTCAATGAGCAGTTCTTC. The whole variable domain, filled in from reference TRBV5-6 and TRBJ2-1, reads DAGVTQSPTHLIKTRGQQVTLRCSPKSGHDTVSWYQQALGQGPQFIFQYYEEEERQRGNFPDRFSGHQFPNYSSELNVNALLLGDSALYLCASSLLEGVNEQFFGPGTRLTVL.

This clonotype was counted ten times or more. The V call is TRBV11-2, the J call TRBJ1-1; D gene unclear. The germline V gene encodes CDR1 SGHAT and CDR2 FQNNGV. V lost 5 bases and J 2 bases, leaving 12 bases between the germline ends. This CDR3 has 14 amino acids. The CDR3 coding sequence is TGTGCCAGCAGCCCTTTGAGAATAAACACTGAAGCTTTCTTT. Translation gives CASSPLRINTEAFF.

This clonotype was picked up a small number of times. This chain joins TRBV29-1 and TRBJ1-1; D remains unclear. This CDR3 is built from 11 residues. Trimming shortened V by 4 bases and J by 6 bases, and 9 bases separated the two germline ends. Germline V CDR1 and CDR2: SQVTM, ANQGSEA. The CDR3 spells CSVVSVPEAFF. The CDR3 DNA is TGCAGCGTTGTTAGTGTCCCTGAAGCTTTCTTT.

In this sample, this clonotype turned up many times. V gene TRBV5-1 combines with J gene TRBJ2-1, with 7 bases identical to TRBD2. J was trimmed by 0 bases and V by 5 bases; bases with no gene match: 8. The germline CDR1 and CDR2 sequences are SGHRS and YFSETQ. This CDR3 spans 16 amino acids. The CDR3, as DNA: TGCGCCAGCAGGCAGGGAGGGGTAAGCTCCTACAATGAGCAGTTCTTC. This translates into CASRQGGVSSYNEQFF.

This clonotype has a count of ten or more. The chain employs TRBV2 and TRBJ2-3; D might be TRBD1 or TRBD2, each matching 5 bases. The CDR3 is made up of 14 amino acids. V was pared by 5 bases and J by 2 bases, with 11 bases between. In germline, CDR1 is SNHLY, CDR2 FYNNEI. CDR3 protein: CASSWDLFTDTQYF. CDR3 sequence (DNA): TGTGCCAGCAGTTGGGACCTCTTCACAGATACGCAGTATTTT.

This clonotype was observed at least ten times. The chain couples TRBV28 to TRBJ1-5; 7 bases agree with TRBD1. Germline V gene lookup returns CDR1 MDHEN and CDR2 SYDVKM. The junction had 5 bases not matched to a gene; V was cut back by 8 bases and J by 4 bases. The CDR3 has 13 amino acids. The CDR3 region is CASQTGINQPQHF. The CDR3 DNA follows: TGTGCCAGCCAGACAGGGATAAATCAGCCCCAGCATTTT.

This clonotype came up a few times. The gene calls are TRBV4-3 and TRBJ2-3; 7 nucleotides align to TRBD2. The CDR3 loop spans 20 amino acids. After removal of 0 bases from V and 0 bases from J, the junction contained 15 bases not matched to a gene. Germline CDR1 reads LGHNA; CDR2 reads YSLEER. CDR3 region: CASSQDYRGGTTTSTDTQYF. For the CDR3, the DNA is TGCGCCAGCAGCCAAGATTATCGTGGCGGGACTACCACTAGCACAGATACGCAGTATTTT.

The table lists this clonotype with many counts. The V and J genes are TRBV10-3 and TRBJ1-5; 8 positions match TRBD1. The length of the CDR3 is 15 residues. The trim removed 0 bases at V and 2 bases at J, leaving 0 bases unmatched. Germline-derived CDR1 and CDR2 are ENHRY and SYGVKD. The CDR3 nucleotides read TGTGCCATCAGTGAGTCGACAGGGGGCAATCAGCCCCAGCATTTT. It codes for CAISESTGGNQPQHF.

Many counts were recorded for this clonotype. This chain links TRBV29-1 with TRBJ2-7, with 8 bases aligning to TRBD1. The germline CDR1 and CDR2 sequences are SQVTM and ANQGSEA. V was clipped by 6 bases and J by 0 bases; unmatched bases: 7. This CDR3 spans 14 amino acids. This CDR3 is CSVTGGTNSYEQYF. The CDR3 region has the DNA TGCAGCGTAACAGGGGGAACAAACTCCTACGAGCAGTACTTC.